A single sample gave rise to the 26 T cell receptor beta chains below, sequenced in a study of blood T cell repertoires in COVID-19. Method: immunoSEQ multiplex PCR; TCRdb's copy keeps in-frame clones and lacks some. In the table there are about 250,000 clones, around 89% of which are singletons. Sequencing was carried out using PBMCs or T cells enriched from blood (not recorded which). These receptors were taken from a woman between 18 and 29 years old who had recovered from COVID-19.

This clone was seen only once. Other DNA sequences in the same sample also yield this CDR3. The chain couples TRBV25-1 to TRBJ2-2; weak D call: TRBD2 (6 bases). Trimming pared 1 base from V and 6 bases from J, leaving 9 bases between. The CDR3 consists of 14 residues. Germline lookup yields CDR1 MGHDK and CDR2 SYGVNS. CDR3 DNA sequence: TGTGCCAGCAGTGAATTTGGAGGGGCCGGGGAGCTGTTTTTT. It is translated as CASSEFGGAGELFF. The full variable domain, its missing parts supplied by reference TRBV25-1 and TRBJ2-2, is EADIYQTPRYLVIGTGKKITLECSQTMGHDKMYWYQQDPGMELHLIHYSYGVNSTEKGDLSSESTVSRIRTEHFPLTLESARPSHTSQYLCASSEFGGAGELFFGEGSRLTVL.

The chain links TRBV5-4 to TRBJ1-2; 8 bases match TRBD1. CDR1 is SGHNT and CDR2 is YYREEE in the germline V gene (reference sequence). The CDR3 length is 17 residues. V was pared by 1 base and J by 1 base, with 9 bases of the junction left unmatched. The CDR3: CASSLSGTGPINYGYTF. The DNA of the CDR3 is TGTGCCAGCAGCTTGTCCGGGACAGGACCCATTAACTATGGCTACACCTTC.

This clone has only one observation. This chain links TRBV27 with TRBJ1-1; D is undetermined. This CDR3 comprises 15 residues. With 3 bases removed from V and 1 base from J, the gap between germline ends came to 12 bases. Germline V lookup: CDR1 MNHEY, CDR2 SMNVEV (reference sequence). CDR3 in amino acids: CASSFPARGNTEAFF. The CDR3 coding sequence is TGTGCCAGCAGTTTTCCCGCTCGAGGGAACACTGAAGCTTTCTTT.

This clone was recorded only once. This chain joins TRBV5-1 and TRBJ2-2, with 11 bases identical to TRBD2. The junction had 2 bases not matched to a gene; V was cut back by 4 bases and J by 0 bases. From germline, CDR1 is SGHRS and CDR2 YFSETQ. The CDR3 is 16 amino acids. The CDR3 coding sequence is TGCGCCAGCAGCAGTAGCGGGGGGGCGAACACCGGGGAGCTGTTTTTT. It codes for CASSSSGGANTGELFF.

V usage is TRBV2 and J usage is TRBJ2-7; TRBD2 matches 12 bases. CDR3 length: 17 amino acids. V shed 5 bases and J 2 bases; nucleotides not matched to a gene: 10. Germline assignment: CDR1 SNHLY and CDR2 FYNNEI. The CDR3 spells CASSPPLAGGDTYEQYF. The CDR3 coding sequence is TGTGCCAGCAGTCCTCCCCTAGCGGGGGGGGACACCTACGAGCAGTACTTC.

The chain uses TRBV2 and TRBJ2-1, with 7 bases that match TRBD1. Germline V gives CDR1 SNHLY, CDR2 FYNNEI. V was pared by 6 bases and J by 4 bases, with 3 bases of the junction left unmatched. The CDR3 sequence is 13 residues long. The CDR3 DNA reads TGTGCCAGCAGCCGGACAGGTTACAATGAGCAGTTCTTC. Translation: CASSRTGYNEQFF.

In its sample, this clone was seen once. The V gene is TRBV27, the J gene TRBJ2-1, with D tentatively TRBD2 (6 bases). Trimming cost V 0 bases and J 7 bases, with 7 bases left between them. The CDR3 is 13 residues long. Germline V gives CDR1 MNHEY, CDR2 SMNVEV (reference sequence). The CDR3, as DNA: TGTGCCAGCAGTTTATCGGAGGGTAATGAGCAGTTCTTC. This translates into CASSLSEGNEQFF.

J is TRBJ2-7 and V is TRBV27; 7 nucleotides match TRBD2. Germline V gene data show CDR1 as MNHEY and CDR2 as SMNVEV (reference sequence). Trimming removed 4 bases from V and 3 bases from J; junction bases left unmatched: 6. The CDR3 has 14 residues. CDR3 nucleotides: TGTGCCAGCAGTTCCCCGGGGAGGGACTACGAGCAGTACTTC. It encodes CASSSPGRDYEQYF.

The chain uses TRBV2 and TRBJ2-2, with TRBD2 as a possible D gene (5 bases). This CDR3 is 14 amino acids long. CDR1 is SNHLY, CDR2 FYNNEI, per germline. V lost 6 bases and J 1 base, leaving 9 bases between the germline ends. Written as DNA, the CDR3 is TGTGCCAGCAGAAAGCGGCAGAACACCGGGGAGCTGTTTTTT. Its protein product is CASRKRQNTGELFF. The full variable domain, completed using reference TRBV2 and TRBJ2-2, is EPEVTQTPSHQVTQMGQEVILRCVPISNHLYFYWYRQILGQKVEFLVSFYNNEISEKSEIFDDQFSVERPDGSNFTLKIRSTKLEDSAMYFCASRKRQNTGELFFGEGSRLTVL.

The rearrangement joins TRBV6-5 to TRBJ1-6, with 9 bases that match TRBD1. Trimming removed 2 bases from V and 6 bases from J; junction bases left unmatched: 5. CDR1 is MNHEY, CDR2 SVGAGI, per germline. The CDR3 runs to 16 residues. The CDR3, as DNA: TGTGCCAGCAGTTACCAGGGACAGGGAACTAATTCACCCCTCCACTTT. Its translation: CASSYQGQGTNSPLHF.

V gene TRBV5-1 combines with J gene TRBJ2-7; unclear D gene. CDR3 length equals 15 residues. V was clipped by 1 base and J by 2 bases, with 13 bases between them. Germline CDR1 SGHRS, CDR2 YFSETQ. The CDR3 bases are TGCGCCAGCAGCTTGCTCTTCAGATTAACCTACGAGCAGTACTTC. Translating gives CASSLLFRLTYEQYF.

This chain's CDR3 is CASSPGTGGYEQYF. In nucleotides, the CDR3 is TGTGCCAGCAGCCCCGGGACAGGGGGCTACGAGCAGTACTTC. The V gene is TRBV7-9, the J gene TRBJ2-7, with 11 bases fitting TRBD1. Germline-derived CDR1 and CDR2 are SEHNR and FQNEAQ (reference sequence). This CDR3 spans 14 amino acids. The trim removed 5 bases at V and 3 bases at J, leaving 3 bases unmatched.

The chain uses TRBV19 and TRBJ2-1; 9 bases agree with TRBD1. This CDR3 has 16 residues. Germline V CDR1 and CDR2: LNHDA, SQIVND (reference sequence). The trim removed 6 bases at V and 3 bases at J, leaving 9 bases unmatched. CDR3 DNA: TGTGCCAGTAGCCCTTACAGGGGGCTAAACTACAATGAGCAGTTCTTC. It encodes CASSPYRGLNYNEQFF.

Here the CDR3 DNA reads TGTGCCAGCAGCTATCGGGACAGGGGGTTGAATGGCTACACCTTC. Translating it yields CASSYRDRGLNGYTF. The chain uses TRBV5-6 and TRBJ1-2, with 11 bases fitting TRBD1. The length of the CDR3 is 15 residues. V lost 3 bases, J lost 6 bases, and 7 bases stayed unmatched. Germline-derived CDR1 and CDR2 are SGHDT and YYEEEE.

The gene calls are TRBV7-6 and TRBJ2-7; maybe TRBD2 (7 bases). CDR1 and CDR2 from the germline V gene are SGHVS and FNYEAQ. The CDR3 is 16 residues long. V was clipped by 5 bases and J by 2 bases, with 19 bases between them. CDR3 residues: CASSPATGGQPYEQYF. The CDR3 nucleotides read TGTGCCAGCAGCCCAGCTACCGGGGGGCAGCCCTACGAGCAGTACTTC.

This clone appeared a few times. The V and J genes are TRBV4-1 and TRBJ2-1, with D possibly being TRBD2 (5 bases). Trimming left V 1 base short and J 7 bases short, with 14 bases between. Germline V gives CDR1 MGHRA, CDR2 YSYEKL. The CDR3 has 15 amino acids. Written as DNA, the CDR3 is TGCGCCAGCAGCCAAGGTACCTCGAGGGATAATGAGCAGTTCTTC. This encodes CASSQGTSRDNEQFF.

The V and J genes are TRBV28 and TRBJ2-7; possible D gene TRBD1, 6 bases. Trimming pared 6 bases from V and 0 bases from J, leaving 15 bases between. There are 15 residues in the CDR3. From germline, CDR1 is MDHEN and CDR2 SYDVKM. This CDR3 reads CASSKPRQASYEQYF. DNA of the CDR3: TGTGCCAGCAGCAAACCCCGACAGGCCTCCTACGAGCAGTACTTC.

This chain uses TRBV5-6 with TRBJ1-6; maybe TRBD1 (5 bases). The CDR3 totals 15 residues. Between the trimmed V and J ends, which lost 0 bases and 4 bases, there was a span of 8 bases. CDR1 is SGHDT, CDR2 YYEEEE, per germline. CDR3 protein: CASSLGTNYNSPLHF. The CDR3 bases are TGTGCCAGCAGCTTGGGGACAAATTATAATTCACCCCTCCACTTT.

The table lists this clone with a few counts. V is TRBV3-1 (or the pseudogene TRBV3-2) and J is TRBJ1-4; 7 bases fit TRBD1. The CDR3 consists of 13 residues. Germline V gene data show CDR1 as LGHDT and CDR2 as YNNKEL (reference sequence). V shed 4 bases, J shed 6 bases, and the junction held 2 bases outside the gene matches. This CDR3 reads CASSRDSHEKLFF. In nucleotides, the CDR3 is TGTGCCAGCAGCCGGGACAGCCATGAAAAACTGTTTTTT.

The V call is TRBV28, the J call TRBJ2-7, with 7 bases that match TRBD1. Germline V CDR1 and CDR2: MDHEN, SYDVKM. V was pared by 0 bases and J by 2 bases, with 4 bases of the junction left unmatched. This CDR3 spans 15 amino acids. The CDR3 DNA reads as TGTGCCAGCAGTTTATGGAGGGGGCAAACCTACGAGCAGTACTTC. As protein: CASSLWRGQTYEQYF. Looking up the rest from reference TRBV28 and TRBJ2-7 gives the full variable domain: DVKVTQSSRYLVKRTGEKVFLECVQDMDHENMFWYRQDPGLGLRLIYFSYDVKMKEKGDIPEGYSVSREKKERFSLILESASTNQTSMYLCASSLWRGQTYEQYFGPGTRLTVT.

The CDR3 spells CASSRDSQETQYF. CDR3 coding DNA: TGTGCCAGCAGTAGGGACAGCCAAGAGACCCAGTACTTC. The chain joins TRBV2 to TRBJ2-5; 7 nucleotides match TRBD1. The germline gives CDR1 SNHLY, CDR2 FYNNEI. Trimming removed 5 bases from V and 1 base from J; junction bases left unmatched: 1. The CDR3 totals 13 residues.

V and J are TRBV2 and TRBJ2-1, with D possibly being TRBD1 (5 bases). V lost 8 bases, J lost 6 bases, and 17 bases lay in between. Germline V CDR1 and CDR2: SNHLY, FYNNEI. This CDR3 comprises 14 residues. The CDR3 DNA is TGTGCCAGCTCGGGCAGGGCACAACGCAATGAGCAGTTCTTC. Translating it yields CASSGRAQRNEQFF.

This sequence joins TRBV6-1 and TRBJ2-1; D is undetermined. The CDR3 runs to 12 residues. The germline V gene encodes CDR1 MNHNS and CDR2 SASEGT. V lost 8 bases and J 8 bases, leaving 13 bases between the germline ends. The CDR3 nucleotides read TGTGCCAGCCGAGCCCTCGCCGATGAGCAGTTCTTC. Its translation: CASRALADEQFF.

The J gene is TRBJ2-1, the V gene TRBV5-5; TRBD1 aligns across 9 bases. The junction had 10 bases not matched to a gene; V was cut back by 3 bases and J by 15 bases. Germline loops: CDR1 SGHKS, CDR2 YYEKEE (reference sequence). The CDR3 consists of 13 residues. The CDR3 protein is CASSSISGTGRFF. The CDR3 nucleotides are TGTGCCAGCAGCTCAATCTCCGGGACAGGGAGGTTCTTC.

CDR3 protein: CASSLSREAFF. The CDR3 DNA reads TGTGCCAGCAGTTTATCCCGGGAAGCTTTCTTT. V gene TRBV28 combines with J gene TRBJ1-1, with unresolved D. The CDR3 contains 11 residues. V dropped 1 base and J dropped 8 bases, with 5 bases sitting between them. Germline CDR1 and CDR2: MDHEN and SYDVKM.

The chain has TRBV18 and TRBJ1-5, with 7 bases lining up with TRBD1. The CDR3 is 14 amino acids. V was pared by 5 bases and J by 1 base, with 2 bases of the junction left unmatched. Germline-derived CDR1 and CDR2 are KGHSH and LQKENI. The CDR3 DNA reads as TGTGCCAGCTCATCGGGACAGAGCAATCAGCCCCAGCATTTT. Its protein product is CASSSGQSNQPQHF.